The next 3 T cell receptor beta chains were all read from a single sample in a study of T cell responses to AZD1222 COVID-19 vaccine. Repertoires were generated with immunoSEQ multiplex PCR, while TCRdb's copy carries only in-frame clones and drops some. The table includes some 140,000 clones, around 93% detected once. The material was peripheral blood, obtained on day 0 of AZD1222 vaccination. Receptors were obtained from an adult in good health.

The V call is TRBV6-5, the J call TRBJ2-3; 12 bases fit TRBD2. CDR3 length: 15 amino acids. Germline lookup yields CDR1 MNHEY and CDR2 SVGAGI. V gave up 5 bases and J gave up 7 bases; unmatched junction bases: 7. The DNA for the CDR3 is TGTGCCAGCAGTCAACTAGCGGGGGGATGGAATACGCAGTATTTT. It encodes CASSQLAGGWNTQYF.

The CDR3 here is CASSLAPLSSYNEQFF. The CDR3 DNA reads as TGTGCCAGCAGCTTAGCCCCACTCAGCTCCTACAATGAGCAGTTCTTC. This rearrangement joins TRBV11-1 to TRBJ2-1; D ambiguous. The CDR3 consists of 16 residues. Germline V CDR1 and CDR2: SGHAT, FQDESV (reference sequence). V was shortened by 0 bases and J by 0 bases, with 9 bases between the two germline ends.

As DNA, the CDR3 is TGTGCCAGCAGCGACAGCTCTGGGGCCAACGTCCTGACTTTC. Translating it yields CASSDSSGANVLTF. The chain carries TRBV11-2 and TRBJ2-6, with D maybe TRBD1 (5 bases). CDR3 length equals 14 residues. V lost 5 bases and J 0 bases, leaving 5 bases between the germline ends. In germline, CDR1 is SGHAT, CDR2 FQNNGV.